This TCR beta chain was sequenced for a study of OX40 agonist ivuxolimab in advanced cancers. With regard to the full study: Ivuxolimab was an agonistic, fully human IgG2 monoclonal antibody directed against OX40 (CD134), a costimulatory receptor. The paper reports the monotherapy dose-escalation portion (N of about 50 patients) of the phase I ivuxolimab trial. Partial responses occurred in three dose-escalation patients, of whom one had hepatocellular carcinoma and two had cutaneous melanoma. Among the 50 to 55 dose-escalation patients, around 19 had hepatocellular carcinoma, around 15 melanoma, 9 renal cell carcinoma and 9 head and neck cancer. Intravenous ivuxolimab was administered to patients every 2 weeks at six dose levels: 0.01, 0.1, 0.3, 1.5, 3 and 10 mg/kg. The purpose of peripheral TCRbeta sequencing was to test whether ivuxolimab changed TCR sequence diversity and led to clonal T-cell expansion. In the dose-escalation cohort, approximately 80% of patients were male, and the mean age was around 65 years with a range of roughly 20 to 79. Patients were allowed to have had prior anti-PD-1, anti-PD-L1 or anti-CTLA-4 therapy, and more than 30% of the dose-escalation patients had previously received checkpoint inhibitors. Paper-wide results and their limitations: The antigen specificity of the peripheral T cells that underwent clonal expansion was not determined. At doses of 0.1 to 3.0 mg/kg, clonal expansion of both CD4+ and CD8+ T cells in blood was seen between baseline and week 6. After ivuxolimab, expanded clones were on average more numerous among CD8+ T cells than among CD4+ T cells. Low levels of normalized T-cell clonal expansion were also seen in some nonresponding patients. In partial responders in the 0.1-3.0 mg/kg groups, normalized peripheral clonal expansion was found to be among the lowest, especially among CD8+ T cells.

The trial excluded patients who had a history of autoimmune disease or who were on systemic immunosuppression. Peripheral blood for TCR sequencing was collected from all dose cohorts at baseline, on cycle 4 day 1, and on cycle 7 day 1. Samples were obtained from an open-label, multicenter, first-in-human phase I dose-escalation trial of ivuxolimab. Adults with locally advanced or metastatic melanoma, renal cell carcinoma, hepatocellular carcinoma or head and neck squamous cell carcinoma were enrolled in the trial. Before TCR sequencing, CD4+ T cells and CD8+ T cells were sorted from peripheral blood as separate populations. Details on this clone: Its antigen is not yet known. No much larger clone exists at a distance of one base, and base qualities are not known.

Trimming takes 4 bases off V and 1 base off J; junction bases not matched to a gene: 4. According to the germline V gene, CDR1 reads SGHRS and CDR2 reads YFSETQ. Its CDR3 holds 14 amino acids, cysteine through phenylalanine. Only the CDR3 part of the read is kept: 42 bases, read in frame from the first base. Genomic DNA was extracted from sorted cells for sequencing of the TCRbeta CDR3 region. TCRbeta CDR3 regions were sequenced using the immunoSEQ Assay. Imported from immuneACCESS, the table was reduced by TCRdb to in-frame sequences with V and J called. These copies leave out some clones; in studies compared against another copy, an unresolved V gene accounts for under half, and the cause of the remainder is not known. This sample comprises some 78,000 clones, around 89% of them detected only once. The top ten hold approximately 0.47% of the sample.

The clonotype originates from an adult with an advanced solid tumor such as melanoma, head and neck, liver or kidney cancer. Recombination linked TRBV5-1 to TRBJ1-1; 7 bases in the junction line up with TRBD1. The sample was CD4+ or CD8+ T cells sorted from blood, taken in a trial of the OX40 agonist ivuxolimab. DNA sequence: TGCGCCAGCAGCGGATCAGGGGGGAACACTGAAGCTTTCTTT. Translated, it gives CASSGSGGNTEAFF.